This paragraph covers one TCR beta chain sequence. Its antigen is not known. The sample comes from a study of shared clonotypes between healthy human individuals. General study results and limits: Sampling was confined to blood; repertoires within tissues likely differ.

Each sample came from a Caucasian adult donor living in Nashville, Tennessee. Memory CD4+ cells were the fraction left after CD45RA+ naive selection. This CDR3 is 13 amino acids long. Germline V gene sequence: CDR1 SNHLY, CDR2 FYNNEI. V lost 4 bases and J 4 bases, leaving 11 bases between the germline ends. Sequenced by immunoSEQ multiplex PCR; TCRdb stores in-frame clones only, minus some. The sample shows over a million clones, roughly 75% of them seen only once. The genes are TRBV2 and TRBJ2-7; perhaps TRBD2 as D (5 bases). The clonotype originates from a young man in good health. The sequenced material came from memory CD4+ T cells sorted from blood. Subset specified: CD45RA-negative fraction. The CDR3 DNA reads as TGTGCCAGCAGTGCGACGACTACGTACGAGCAGTACTTC. Protein product: CASSATTTYEQYF.